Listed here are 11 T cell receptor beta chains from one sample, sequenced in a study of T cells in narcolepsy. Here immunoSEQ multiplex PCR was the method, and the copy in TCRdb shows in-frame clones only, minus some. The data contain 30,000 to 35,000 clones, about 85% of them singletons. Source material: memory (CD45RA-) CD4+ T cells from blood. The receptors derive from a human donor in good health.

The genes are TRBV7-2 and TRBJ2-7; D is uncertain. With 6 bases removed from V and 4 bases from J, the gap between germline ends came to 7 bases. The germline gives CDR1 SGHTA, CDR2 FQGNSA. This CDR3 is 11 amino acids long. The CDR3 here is CASRRAYEQYF. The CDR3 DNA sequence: TGTGCCAGCAGAAGGGCGTACGAGCAGTACTTC.

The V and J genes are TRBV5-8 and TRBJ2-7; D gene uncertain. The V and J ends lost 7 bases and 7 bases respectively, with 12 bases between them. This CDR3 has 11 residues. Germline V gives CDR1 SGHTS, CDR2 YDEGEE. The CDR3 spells CASAGPWEQYF. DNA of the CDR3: TGTGCCAGCGCCGGGCCCTGGGAGCAGTACTTC.

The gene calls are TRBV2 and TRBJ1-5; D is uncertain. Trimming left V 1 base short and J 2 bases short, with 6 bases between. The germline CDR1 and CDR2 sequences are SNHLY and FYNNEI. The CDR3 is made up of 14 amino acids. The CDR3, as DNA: TGTGCCAGCAGTGAAGAAAGGGGCAATCAGCCCCAGCATTTT. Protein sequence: CASSEERGNQPQHF.

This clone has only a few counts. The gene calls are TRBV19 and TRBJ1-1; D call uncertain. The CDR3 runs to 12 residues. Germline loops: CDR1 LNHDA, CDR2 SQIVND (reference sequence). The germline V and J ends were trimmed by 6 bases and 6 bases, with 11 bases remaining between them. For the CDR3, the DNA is TGTGCCAGTAGCCCGCGGCGAGCTGAAGCTTTCTTT. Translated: CASSPRRAEAFF.

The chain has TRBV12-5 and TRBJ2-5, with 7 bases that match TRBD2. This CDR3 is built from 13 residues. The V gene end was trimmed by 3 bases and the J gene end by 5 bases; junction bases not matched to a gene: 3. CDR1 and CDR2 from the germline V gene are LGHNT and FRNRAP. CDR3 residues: CASGFGGGETQYF. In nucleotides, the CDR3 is TGTGCTAGTGGTTTCGGGGGAGGGGAGACCCAGTACTTC.

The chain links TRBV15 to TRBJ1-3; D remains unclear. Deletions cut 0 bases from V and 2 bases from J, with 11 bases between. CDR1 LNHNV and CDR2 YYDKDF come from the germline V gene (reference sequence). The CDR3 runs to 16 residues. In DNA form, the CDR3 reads TGTGCCACCAGCAGAGATCTGGTCGAAGCTGGAAACACCATATATTTT. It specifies CATSRDLVEAGNTIYF.

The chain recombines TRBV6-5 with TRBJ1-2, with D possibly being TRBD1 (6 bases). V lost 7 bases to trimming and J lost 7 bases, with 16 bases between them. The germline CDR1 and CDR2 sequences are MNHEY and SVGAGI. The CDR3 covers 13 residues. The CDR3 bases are TGTGCCAGCACCTCCCCAGGGGTCCTTGGCTACACCTTC. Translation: CASTSPGVLGYTF.

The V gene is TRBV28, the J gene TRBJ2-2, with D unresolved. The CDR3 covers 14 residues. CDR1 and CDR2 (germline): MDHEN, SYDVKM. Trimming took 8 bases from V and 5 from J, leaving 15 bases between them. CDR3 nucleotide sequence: TGTGCCAGCTCCACCACCTCATGGACCGGGGAGCTGTTTTTT. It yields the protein CASSTTSWTGELFF.

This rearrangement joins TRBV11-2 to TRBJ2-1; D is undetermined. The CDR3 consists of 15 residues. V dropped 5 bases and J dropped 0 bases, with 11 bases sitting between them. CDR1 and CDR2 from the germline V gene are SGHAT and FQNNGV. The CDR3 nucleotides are TGTGCCAGCAGCCCGAGACTGGGCTCCTACAATGAGCAGTTCTTC. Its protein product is CASSPRLGSYNEQFF.

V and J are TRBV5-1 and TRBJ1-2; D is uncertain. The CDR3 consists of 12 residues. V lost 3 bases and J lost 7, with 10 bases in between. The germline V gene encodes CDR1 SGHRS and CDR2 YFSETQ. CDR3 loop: CASSSLTGGYTF. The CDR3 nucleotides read TGCGCCAGCAGCTCCCTCACTGGTGGCTACACCTTC.

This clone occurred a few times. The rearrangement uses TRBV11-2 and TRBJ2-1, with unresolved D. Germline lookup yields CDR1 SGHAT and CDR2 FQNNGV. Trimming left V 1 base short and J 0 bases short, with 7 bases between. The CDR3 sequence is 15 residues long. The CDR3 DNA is TGTGCCAGCAGCTTAGGATTGAGCTCCTACAATGAGCAGTTCTTC. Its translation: CASSLGLSSYNEQFF.